A single sample is the source of the 30 T cell receptor beta chains below, sequenced in a study of cytomegalovirus exposure and HLA in healthy donors. PCR involved 60 Vbeta and 13 Jbeta primers. The repertoire was sequenced with immunoSEQ multiplex PCR; TCRdb's copy has only in-frame clones and lacks some. In total, the table holds some 150,000 clones. Sequencing was carried out using PBMCs. The receptors shown here come from a woman between 18 and 30 years old in good health and CMV-seronegative.

The rearrangement uses TRBV2 and TRBJ1-2; 9 bases are shared with TRBD1. Germline V lookup: CDR1 SNHLY, CDR2 FYNNEI. V trimming: 6 bases; J trimming: 4 bases; junction bases outside the gene matches: 9. The CDR3 contains 15 residues. The CDR3: CASSPGQGDLYGYTF. DNA for the CDR3: TGTGCCAGCAGCCCGGGACAGGGTGACCTCTATGGCTACACCTTC.

The chain carries TRBV7-3 and TRBJ2-1; TRBD2 might be the D (6 bases). Trimming cost V 5 bases and J 6 bases, with 20 bases left between them. CDR3 length equals 16 residues. Germline CDR1 and CDR2: SGHTA and FQGTGA. The CDR3 protein is CASSPLGGDEGNEQFF. CDR3 nucleotides: TGTGCCAGCAGCCCACTGGGGGGAGACGAGGGCAATGAGCAGTTCTTC.

V gene TRBV29-1 combines with J gene TRBJ2-3; D is possibly TRBD2 (5 bases). The germline gives CDR1 SQVTM, CDR2 ANQGSEA. CDR3 size: 14 residues. V lost 3 bases and J lost 7, with 17 bases in between. CDR3 protein: CSVDSAGGAYTQYF. The CDR3 nucleotides read TGCAGCGTTGATTCCGCGGGTGGTGCATATACGCAGTATTTT.

The rearrangement uses TRBV19 and TRBJ2-2, with 11 positions matching TRBD2. The CDR3 sequence is 15 residues long. Per the germline V gene, CDR1 is LNHDA and CDR2 is SQIVND (reference sequence). Trimming removed 6 bases from V and 3 bases from J; junction bases left unmatched: 3. The CDR3 reads CASRTSGKYTGELFF. In DNA form, the CDR3 reads TGTGCCAGTAGGACTAGCGGGAAGTACACCGGGGAGCTGTTTTTT. The variable domain in full, completed from reference TRBV19 and TRBJ2-2, reads DGGITQSPKYLFRKEGQNVTLSCEQNLNHDAMYWYRQDPGQGLRLIYYSQIVNDFQKGDIAEGYSVSREKKESFPLTVTSAQKNPTAFYLCASRTSGKYTGELFFGEGSRLTVL.

The chain combines TRBV19 with TRBJ1-1, with D possibly being TRBD1 (6 bases). Germline values: CDR1 LNHDA, CDR2 SQIVND (reference sequence). Trimming took 5 bases from V and 6 from J, leaving 13 bases between them. This CDR3 is built from 13 residues. The CDR3 nucleotides read TGTGCCAGTAGTTCTTCACAGGGCCCTGAAGCTTTCTTT. It yields the protein CASSSSQGPEAFF.

V is TRBV21-1 and J is TRBJ1-1; TRBD1, as called in the table, went unchecked against the DNA. TRBV21-1 is designated a pseudogene. This CDR3 comprises 17 residues. CDR3 residues: CASSKPTETNMNTEAFF. DNA for the CDR3: TGTGCCAGCAGCAAACCTACAGAGACAAACATGAACACTGAAGCTTTCTTT.

The chain carries TRBV6-1 and TRBJ2-5; 9 bases fit TRBD1. The junction had 2 bases not matched to a gene; V was cut back by 3 bases and J by 3 bases. The CDR3 runs to 14 residues. The germline V gene has CDR1 MNHNS and CDR2 SASEGT. The CDR3 is CASSEGTGKETQYF. The CDR3 DNA follows: TGTGCCAGCAGTGAGGGGACAGGGAAAGAGACCCAGTACTTC.

CDR3 region: CASSPYAGNTGELFF. CDR3 nucleotides: TGTGCCAGCTCACCTTATGCAGGGAACACCGGGGAGCTGTTTTTT. V is TRBV18 and J is TRBJ2-2; D is undetermined. The CDR3 has 15 residues. The V gene's germline CDR1 is KGHSH and CDR2 LQKENI. V lost 3 bases and J 1 base, leaving 9 bases between the germline ends. Full variable domain (outside the CDR3, taken from reference TRBV18 and TRBJ2-2): NAGVMQNPRHLVRRRGQEARLRCSPMKGHSHVYWYRQLPEEGLKFMVYLQKENIIDESGMPKERFSAEFPKEGPSILRIQQVVRGDSAAYFCASSPYAGNTGELFFGEGSRLTVL.

The chain joins TRBV5-1 to TRBJ2-1; 7 positions agree with TRBD2. The CDR3 length is 15 residues. The germline V gene has CDR1 SGHRS and CDR2 YFSETQ. V dropped 4 bases and J dropped 5; count of bases not matched to a gene: 9. CDR3 sequence (DNA): TGCGCCAGCAGCCTGACTAGCCGCGGGAACAATGAGCAGTTCTTC. Protein: CASSLTSRGNNEQFF.

The rearrangement joins TRBV5-1 to TRBJ2-7, with D possibly being TRBD1 (5 bases). The CDR3 has 17 residues. Trimming took off 0 bases at V and 3 bases at J, with 19 bases between the two ends. CDR1 SGHRS and CDR2 YFSETQ come from the germline V gene. The CDR3 DNA reads TGCGCCAGCAGCTTGGAACTCGATCCAGGGCAAAACTACGAGCAGTACTTC. Translated: CASSLELDPGQNYEQYF.

V gene TRBV7-8 combines with J gene TRBJ1-1, with D possibly being TRBD1 (6 bases). The CDR3 covers 18 residues. Trimming removed 0 bases at V and 2 bases at J, with 19 bases between. The germline V gene encodes CDR1 SGHVS and CDR2 FQNEAQ. CDR3 sequence: CASSLALVQGIGNTEAFF. The CDR3 nucleotides read TGTGCCAGCAGCTTAGCGCTGGTACAGGGTATAGGAAACACTGAAGCTTTCTTT. Full variable domain (outside the CDR3, taken from reference TRBV7-8 and TRBJ1-1): GAGVSQSPRYKVAKRGQDVALRCDPISGHVSLFWYQQALGQGPEFLTYFQNEAQLDKSGLPSDRFFAERPEGSVSTLKIQRTQQEDSAVYLCASSLALVQGIGNTEAFFGQGTRLTVV.

The V call is TRBV23-1, the J call TRBJ1-2; D unclear. TRBV23-1 counts as an open reading frame of uncertain function. CDR3 length: 12 amino acids. The V end was cut by 1 base, the J end by 5 bases, with 5 bases between. The CDR3 DNA reads TGCGCCAGCAGTCAATTAGTATATGGCTACACCTTC. Protein sequence: CASSQLVYGYTF.

The V gene is TRBV10-3, the J gene TRBJ1-2; perhaps TRBD1 as D (6 bases). The CDR3 is 15 residues long. Trimming took 6 bases from V and 8 from J, leaving 22 bases between them. Germline V gene data show CDR1 as ENHRY and CDR2 as SYGVKD. CDR3 in DNA: TGTGCCATCAGCCCACCTGGGGGCCTGGGCAGGGGCTACACCTTC. Translated: CAISPPGGLGRGYTF.

This chain joins TRBV15 and TRBJ2-5; 7 nucleotides match TRBD1. V lost 4 bases to trimming and J lost 5 bases; unmatched junction nucleotides: 4. CDR3 length: 13 residues. Germline V gene sequence: CDR1 LNHNV, CDR2 YYDKDF (reference sequence). The CDR3 DNA reads as TGTGCCACCAGCAAGAACAGGGGTGAGACCCAGTACTTC. Translating gives CATSKNRGETQYF.

The rearrangement uses TRBV19 and TRBJ1-1; D gene uncertain. This CDR3 spans 12 amino acids. V lost 11 bases and J lost 0, with 10 bases in between. The germline V gene encodes CDR1 LNHDA and CDR2 SQIVND (reference sequence). DNA for the CDR3: TGTGCCGTGCAGATTATGAACACTGAAGCTTTCTTT. Its protein is CAVQIMNTEAFF.

The chain combines TRBV19 with TRBJ1-5; TRBD1 matches at 9 bases. CDR3 length: 15 residues. In germline, CDR1 is LNHDA, CDR2 SQIVND (reference sequence). Unmatched junction bases numbered 7, after V lost 5 bases and J lost 5 bases. CDR3 in DNA: TGTGCCAGTAGTCCCGGGACAGGGAAAGATCAGCCCCAGCATTTT. The encoded protein is CASSPGTGKDQPQHF.

The chain uses TRBV28 and TRBJ1-3, with D perhaps matching TRBD1 (6 bases). The CDR3 totals 16 residues. Per the germline V gene, CDR1 is MDHEN and CDR2 is SYDVKM. Trimming took off 2 bases at V and 2 bases at J, with 13 bases between the two ends. The CDR3 here is CASSLPPTGTGNTIYF. In DNA form, the CDR3 reads TGTGCCAGCAGTTTACCCCCAACAGGGACTGGAAACACCATATATTTT.

The genes are TRBV19 and TRBJ1-2, with D hard to call. Trimming removed 5 bases at V and 4 bases at J, with 14 bases between. Germline V gene lookup returns CDR1 LNHDA and CDR2 SQIVND (reference sequence). CDR3 length: 14 residues. The CDR3: CASSPPVRGYGYTF. In DNA, the CDR3 is TGTGCCAGTAGTCCCCCGGTTCGGGGCTATGGCTACACCTTC.

The CDR3: CASRSLRRGGDYNEQFF. CDR3 DNA: TGTGCCAGCAGATCTCTACGCCGGGGGGGGGACTACAATGAGCAGTTCTTC. The chain has TRBV11-2 and TRBJ2-1, with TRBD2 identical over 8 bases. Germline V lookup: CDR1 SGHAT, CDR2 FQNNGV. The CDR3 has 17 residues. The trim removed 6 bases at V and 3 bases at J, leaving 13 bases unmatched.

The V call is TRBV5-1, the J call TRBJ2-3, with D tentatively TRBD2 (5 bases). This CDR3 region has 15 residues. Germline loops: CDR1 SGHRS, CDR2 YFSETQ. V dropped 2 bases and J dropped 3 bases, with 13 bases sitting between them. The CDR3 coding sequence is TGCGCCAGCAGCTTTTATGAGACTATTACAGATACGCAGTATTTT. This encodes CASSFYETITDTQYF.

V and J are TRBV18 and TRBJ2-4; D perhaps matches TRBD1 (6 bases). Germline values: CDR1 KGHSH, CDR2 LQKENI. Trimming took 6 bases from V and 3 from J, leaving 21 bases between them. CDR3 length equals 17 residues. The CDR3 spells CASSPTDSTFVKNIQYF. The CDR3 nucleotides are TGTGCCAGCTCCCCTACGGACAGTACATTTGTCAAAAACATTCAGTACTTC.

This chain links TRBV5-1 with TRBJ2-6, with a possible D match to TRBD2 (7 bases). The V gene lost 0 bases and the J gene lost 1 base, with 11 bases spanning the gap. Germline values: CDR1 SGHRS, CDR2 YFSETQ. The CDR3 is 17 amino acids. This CDR3 is CASSLGGGGSGANVLTF. CDR3 sequence (DNA): TGCGCCAGCAGCTTGGGAGGGGGGGGTTCTGGGGCCAACGTCCTGACTTTC.

Comments on this clone: The same CDR3 can be traced to other DNA sequences in this sample. The J gene is TRBJ1-1, the V gene TRBV7-3; a possible D gene is TRBD1 (5 bases). The CDR3 length is 13 residues. In germline, CDR1 is SGHTA, CDR2 FQGTGA. With 3 bases removed from V and 5 bases from J, the gap between germline ends came to 10 bases. CDR3 coding DNA: TGTGCCAGCAGCTTCCGGGGGTTGACTGAAGCTTTCTTT. As protein: CASSFRGLTEAFF.

The V and J genes are TRBV7-8 and TRBJ1-4, with D possibly TRBD1 on 6 matching bases. The CDR3 runs 15 residues. V lost 5 bases to trimming and J lost 0 bases, with 10 bases between them. Germline V CDR1 and CDR2: SGHVS, FQNEAQ. In DNA, the CDR3 is TGTGCCAGCAGCCCCAGGGGTACAACTAATGAAAAACTGTTTTTT. Protein sequence: CASSPRGTTNEKLFF.

The chain recombines TRBV6-5 with TRBJ2-7, with 7 bases identical to TRBD2. V lost 0 bases, J lost 1 base, and 6 bases stayed unmatched. CDR1 is MNHEY and CDR2 is SVGAGI in the germline V gene. This CDR3 is built from 16 residues. The CDR3 DNA follows: TGTGCCAGCAGTTACTCGCCTTGGGGGGGTTCCTACGAGCAGTACTTC. This gives the protein CASSYSPWGGSYEQYF.

This rearrangement joins TRBV6-4 to TRBJ1-1; D uncertain. V was pared by 3 bases and J by 1 base, with 6 bases between. CDR3 size: 13 residues. Per germline, CDR1 MRHNA and CDR2 SNTAGT. The CDR3 region is CASSERSNTEAFF. CDR3 sequence (DNA): TGTGCCAGCAGTGAGCGGTCGAACACTGAAGCTTTCTTT.

The rearrangement links TRBV5-1 to TRBJ1-1; the D gene is possibly TRBD1 (5 bases). CDR3 length equals 15 residues. Germline V gene sequence: CDR1 SGHRS, CDR2 YFSETQ. V gave up 1 base and J gave up 0 bases, with 10 bases separating them. CDR3 DNA sequence: TGCGCCAGCAGCTTGTCAGGGCGGCTGAACACTGAAGCTTTCTTT. Its protein is CASSLSGRLNTEAFF.

The chain couples TRBV6-1 to TRBJ1-1, with D hard to call. This CDR3 spans 13 amino acids. Between the trimmed V and J ends, which lost 1 base and 4 bases, there was a span of 7 bases. Germline values: CDR1 MNHNS, CDR2 SASEGT. The CDR3 spells CASSEGRATEAFF. CDR3 sequence (DNA): TGTGCCAGCAGTGAAGGGAGGGCCACTGAAGCTTTCTTT.

V usage is TRBV5-4 and J usage is TRBJ1-2; 9 bases agree with TRBD1. V gave up 0 bases and J gave up 4 bases; unmatched junction bases: 4. CDR1 is SGHNT and CDR2 is YYREEE in the germline V gene (reference sequence). The CDR3 runs 15 residues. This CDR3 reads CASSLDRGRGYGYTF. The CDR3 bases are TGTGCCAGCAGCTTGGACAGGGGGCGCGGCTATGGCTACACCTTC.

The V and J genes are TRBV29-1 and TRBJ1-1; 9 nucleotides match TRBD1. Germline V gene data show CDR1 as SQVTM and CDR2 as ANQGSEA. CDR3 size: 15 residues. Trimming removed 5 bases from V and 0 bases from J; junction bases left unmatched: 7. The CDR3 loop reads CSVRKTGGLNTEAFF. The CDR3 DNA sequence: TGCAGCGTTCGCAAGACAGGGGGATTGAACACTGAAGCTTTCTTT.